These 7 T cell receptor beta chains originate from one sample sequenced in a study of metastatic and nonmetastatic thyroid tumors. TCRdb reanalyzed the PCR reads with MiXCR. The table lists thousands of clones, roughly 27% of them singletons. None of the patients had undergone any treatment ahead of thyroid surgery. Sequenced input: adjacent normal tissue. All receptors derive from a male donor with papillary thyroid cancer or a benign thyroid nodule (not recorded which). Some clones in this sample may be carry-over from other donors' samples.

This clone is classed as medium-sized. CDR3 DNA: TGCAGTGCTAGAGTATTGGGACTCGGGTCACGGGAGACCCAGTACTTC. It encodes CSARVLGLGSRETQYF. The chain carries TRBV20-1 and TRBJ2-5; TRBD2 is a possible D gene (6 bases). With 1 base removed from V and 5 bases from J, the gap between germline ends came to 20 bases. This CDR3 contains 16 residues. Germline CDR1 is DFQATT and CDR2 is SNEGSKA (reference sequence).

This clone was detected only once. The V call is TRBV18, the J call TRBJ1-1, with D unresolved. The CDR3 length is 15 residues. CDR1 KGHSH and CDR2 LQKENI come from the germline V gene. Between the trimmed V and J ends, which lost 1 base and 1 base, there was a span of 10 bases. The CDR3 DNA follows: TGTGCCAGCTCACCACAAGGTAACTCGAACACTGAAGCTTTCTTT. Protein: CASSPQGNSNTEAFF.

The chain is built from TRBV11-2 and TRBJ2-2; 10 bases map to TRBD2. Per the germline V gene, CDR1 is SGHAT and CDR2 is FQNNGV. The CDR3 totals 18 residues. V gave up 5 bases and J gave up 4 bases; unmatched junction bases: 13. This chain's CDR3 is CASSPGRTSGFVTGELFF. DNA of the CDR3: TGTGCCAGCAGCCCGGGGCGGACTAGCGGCTTTGTCACCGGGGAGCTGTTTTTT. Combining the CDR3 with reference TRBV11-2 and TRBJ2-2 gives the whole variable domain EAGVAQSPRYKIIEKRQSVAFWCNPISGHATLYWYQQILGQGPKLLIQFQNNGVVDDSQLPKDRFSAERLKGVDSTLKIQPAKLEDSAVYLCASSPGRTSGFVTGELFFGEGSRLTVL.

Many counts were recorded for this clone. Given a much more abundant clone one base away, this may be a read error. The chain links TRBV11-3 to TRBJ2-1; D is ambiguous. Looked up from germline, CDR1 is SGHNT and CDR2 is YENEEA. The CDR3 is 14 amino acids. The CDR3 DNA reads as TGTGCCAGCAGCTTAAGGATGGTATACAATGAGCAGCTCTTC. Amino acid sequence: CASSLRMVYNEQLF.

This clone is medium-sized by share. V usage is TRBV30 and J usage is TRBJ1-6, with D uncertain. The V gene's germline CDR1 is GTSNPN and CDR2 SVGIG (reference sequence). The CDR3 has 12 residues. V was clipped by 0 bases and J by 12 bases, with 9 bases between them. The CDR3 region is CAWSVPTQPLHF. CDR3 coding DNA: TGTGCCTGGAGTGTCCCTACTCAACCCCTCCACTTT. The full variable domain, its missing parts supplied by reference TRBV30 and TRBJ1-6, is SQTIHQWPATLVQPVGSPLSLECTVEGTSNPNLYWYRQAAGRGLQLLFYSVGIGQISSEVPQNLSASRPQDRQFILSSKKLLLSDSGFYLCAWSVPTQPLHFGNGTRLTVT.

Judged by abundance, this clone is medium-sized. The rearrangement joins TRBV12-3 or TRBV12-4 to TRBJ2-5; TRBD1 agrees at 7 bases. Trimming took 5 bases from V and 4 from J; bases not matched to a gene: 13. This CDR3 comprises 16 residues. CDR3 residues: CASSPTTGQETETQYF. CDR3 bases: TGTGCCAGCAGTCCAACGACCGGACAGGAAACAGAGACCCAGTACTTC.

The V call is TRBV5-1, the J call TRBJ1-4, with D unclear. The V end was cut by 2 bases, the J end by 5 bases, with 10 bases between. CDR3 length: 14 amino acids. Germline assignment: CDR1 SGHRS and CDR2 YFSETQ. Written as DNA, the CDR3 is TGCGCCAGCAGCTTTACCGCCCCGAATGAAAAACTGTTTTTT. This encodes CASSFTAPNEKLFF.